Detailed here is one T cell receptor (beta chain). The target antigen is unknown. PCR was performed using 60 Vbeta and 13 Jbeta primers. The repertoire was sequenced with immunoSEQ multiplex PCR; TCRdb's copy has only in-frame clones and lacks some. The sample yields roughly 200,000 clones, 79% seen once. The CDR3 extends over 15 amino acids. With V trimmed by 2 bases and J by 4 bases, 2 bases remained unmatched. Germline V gives CDR1 LGHNT, CDR2 FRNRAP. The data were obtained in a study of cytomegalovirus exposure and HLA in healthy donors. Study findings and constraints: Roughly uniform sequencing depth across donors was assumed, possibly incorrectly. One later analysis reportedly identified an Asian-associated ancestry cluster that showed fewer N-insertions than the approximately 670-donor mean.

This receptor was identified in a girl aged 10 to 17 in good health and CMV-seropositive. The sequencing sample was made of PBMCs. The J gene is TRBJ2-1, the V gene TRBV12-5; 10 bases line up with TRBD2. The CDR3 DNA sequence: TGTGCTAGTGGTTTGACTAGCGGGGAGTACAATGAGCAGTTCTTC. This gives the protein CASGLTSGEYNEQFF.